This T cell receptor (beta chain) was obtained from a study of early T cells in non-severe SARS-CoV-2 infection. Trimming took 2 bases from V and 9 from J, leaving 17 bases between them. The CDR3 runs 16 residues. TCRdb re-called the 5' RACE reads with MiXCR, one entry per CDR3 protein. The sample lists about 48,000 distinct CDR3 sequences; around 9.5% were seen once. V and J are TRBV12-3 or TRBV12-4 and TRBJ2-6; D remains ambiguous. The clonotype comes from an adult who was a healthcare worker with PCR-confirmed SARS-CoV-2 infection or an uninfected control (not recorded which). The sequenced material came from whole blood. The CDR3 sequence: CASSLISGLSFNVLTF. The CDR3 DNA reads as TGTGCCAGCAGTTTAATTTCAGGTTTGTCCTTCAACGTCCTGACTTTC.